The next 14 T cell receptor beta chains were all read from a single sample in a study of T-cell reconstitution after alpha-beta-depleted transplantation in children. Preparing the TCRbeta library involved the use of unique molecular identifiers. TCRdb independently ran MiXCR on the PCR reads; one entry per CDR3 protein. The sample includes about 980,000 distinct CDR3 sequences, about 29% of them seen just once. The sample here was PBMCs, mostly from graft donor cells, taken 360 days after TCRalphabeta/CD19-depleted stem cell transplant. These receptor sequences come from a boy under two years old who had a stem cell transplant for SCID, so the T cells may come from the graft donor.

This clonotype has more than one count but fewer than ten. V and J are TRBV6-4 and TRBJ2-1, with D tentatively TRBD1 or TRBD2 (6 bases each). The CDR3 extends over 16 amino acids. Trimming shortened V by 10 bases and J by 0 bases, and 19 bases separated the two germline ends. Germline V gives CDR1 MRHNA, CDR2 SNTAGT. Here the CDR3 reads CAINPGALSSYNEQFF. In nucleotides, the CDR3 is TGTGCCATCAACCCGGGGGCCCTAAGCTCCTACAATGAGCAGTTCTTC.

Note on this clonotype: Without the conserved terminal phenylalanine or tryptophan, this CDR3 likely stems from a read error. The J gene is TRBJ1-1, the V gene TRBV27; D not resolved. The CDR3 loop spans 14 amino acids. Trimming removed 5 bases from V and 4 bases from J, with 14 bases in between. Germline lookup yields CDR1 MNHEY and CDR2 SMNVEV (reference sequence). The CDR3: CASSLRAFSTEAFC. The CDR3 DNA reads TGTGCCAGCAGTCTAAGGGCTTTTAGCACTGAAGCTTTCTGT.

This chain links TRBV7-9 with TRBJ2-1, with 8 bases fitting TRBD2. The V segment lost 0 bases and the J segment 1 base; nucleotides outside the gene matches: 2. CDR1 and CDR2 (germline): SEHNR, FQNEAQ (reference sequence). The CDR3 spans 16 residues. The CDR3 nucleotides are TGTGCCAGCAGCTTAGCAGCGGGGGCTTCCTACAATGAGCAGTTCTTC. Translation gives CASSLAAGASYNEQFF. The whole variable domain, remainder taken from reference TRBV7-9 and TRBJ2-1, is DTGVSQNPRHKITKRGQNVTFRCDPISEHNRLYWYRQTLGQGPEFLTYFQNEAQLEKSRLLSDRFSAERPKGSFSTLEIQRTEQGDSAMYLCASSLAAGASYNEQFFGPGTRLTVL.

This chain joins TRBV20-1 and TRBJ1-1; D perhaps matches TRBD1 (5 bases). V gave up 0 bases and J gave up 4 bases, with 15 bases separating them. Looked up from germline, CDR1 is DFQATT and CDR2 is SNEGSKA (reference sequence). The length of the CDR3 is 15 residues. The CDR3 loop is CSARDFEGMSTEAFF. The CDR3 coding sequence is TGCAGTGCTAGAGATTTCGAGGGGATGAGCACTGAAGCTTTCTTT.

There are a few counts of this clonotype. The chain links TRBV7-8 to TRBJ2-7, with a weak D call TRBD1 (6 bases). V lost 5 bases and J 5 bases, leaving 19 bases between the germline ends. The CDR3 consists of 15 residues. Germline lookup yields CDR1 SGHVS and CDR2 FQNEAQ. The CDR3 coding sequence is TGTGCCAGCAGCCCTAGGTACCTACAGGGCAACGAGCAGTACTTC. Translation gives CASSPRYLQGNEQYF.

The rearrangement uses TRBV10-3 and TRBJ1-1; TRBD1 matches 7 bases. J gave up 0 bases and V 9 bases, and 4 bases lay outside the gene matches. The CDR3 is 13 residues long. CDR1 is ENHRY, CDR2 SYGVKD, per germline. CDR3 sequence: CAIQGFMNTEAFF. As DNA, the CDR3 is TGTGCCATACAGGGGTTCATGAACACTGAAGCTTTCTTT.

This clonotype was counted a few times. The chain has TRBV2 and TRBJ2-1; the D is unclear. The CDR3 contains 13 residues. V lost 6 bases, J lost 7 bases, and 13 bases lay in between. Looked up from germline, CDR1 is SNHLY and CDR2 is FYNNEI. CDR3 sequence reads: CASRLGEVNEQFF. The CDR3 DNA is TGTGCCAGCAGACTTGGCGAGGTGAATGAGCAGTTCTTC.

The CDR3 bases are TGCAGTGCTACCCGGACAGGGAAAGGCTACGAGCAGTACTTC. This gives the protein CSATRTGKGYEQYF. The J gene is TRBJ2-7, the V gene TRBV20-1, with 8 bases fitting TRBD1. This CDR3 has 14 residues. CDR1 and CDR2 from the germline V gene are DFQATT and SNEGSKA (reference sequence). J was trimmed by 3 bases and V by 4 bases; bases with no gene match: 8.

This clonotype was seen more than once but under ten times. V is TRBV5-1 and J is TRBJ2-1; no clear D. Trimming shortened V by 4 bases and J by 5 bases, and 13 bases separated the two germline ends. The CDR3 sequence is 14 residues long. Germline assignment: CDR1 SGHRS and CDR2 YFSETQ. CDR3 residues: CASSTAGPNNEQFF. CDR3 sequence (DNA): TGCGCCAGCAGCACAGCCGGGCCAAACAATGAGCAGTTCTTC.

The CDR3 reads CASSSPRGGGYTF. The CDR3 region has the DNA TGTGCCAGCAGTTCACCAAGGGGGGGTGGCTACACCTTC. The chain links TRBV28 to TRBJ1-2, with D possibly being TRBD1 (6 bases). Trimming pared 4 bases from V and 7 bases from J, leaving 13 bases between. The CDR3 is 13 amino acids. CDR1 MDHEN and CDR2 SYDVKM come from the germline V gene.

This clonotype has at least ten counts. J is TRBJ2-1 and V is TRBV15; 10 nucleotides match TRBD2. Germline V gene lookup returns CDR1 LNHNV and CDR2 YYDKDF (reference sequence). V was pared by 0 bases and J by 0 bases, with 11 bases of the junction left unmatched. This CDR3 spans 20 amino acids. In DNA, the CDR3 is TGTGCCACCAGCAGAGACCCTAGCGGGGGCCGCCCGAGCTCCTACAATGAGCAGTTCTTC. It yields the protein CATSRDPSGGRPSSYNEQFF.

V is TRBV28 and J is TRBJ1-1; unclear D gene. V was cut by 5 bases and J by 1 base, with 11 bases left in between. The CDR3 has 14 residues. CDR1 is MDHEN and CDR2 is SYDVKM in the germline V gene. CDR3 sequence (DNA): TGTGCCAGCAGTCCCTCCTCGCCGAACACTGAAGCTTTCTTT. Its protein is CASSPSSPNTEAFF.

The V gene is TRBV5-1, the J gene TRBJ1-2; maybe TRBD1 (5 bases). The CDR3 sequence is 14 residues long. The V gene's germline CDR1 is SGHRS and CDR2 YFSETQ. V shed 4 bases and J shed 1 base, with 11 bases lying between them. Here the CDR3 reads CASSPQRGNYGYTF. DNA for the CDR3: TGCGCCAGCAGCCCGCAAAGGGGTAACTATGGCTACACCTTC.

This clonotype has a handful of counts. The rearrangement uses TRBV3-1 and TRBJ2-4; 7 bases line up with TRBD2. The CDR3 extends over 15 amino acids. Looked up from germline, CDR1 is LGHDT and CDR2 is YNNKEL (reference sequence). V lost 4 bases to trimming and J lost 8 bases; unmatched junction nucleotides: 11. The CDR3 nucleotides read TGTGCCAGCAGCCCGTTGGGCGCGGGGGTGTACATTCAGTACTTC. Its protein is CASSPLGAGVYIQYF. The full variable domain, its missing parts supplied by reference TRBV3-1 and TRBJ2-4, is DTAVSQTPKYLVTQMGNDKSIKCEQNLGHDTMYWYKQDSKKFLKIMFSYNNKELIINETVPNRFSPKSPDKAHLNLHINSLELGDSAVYFCASSPLGAGVYIQYFGAGTRLSVL.